The rows below give T cell receptor beta chains drawn from one sample of a study of blood T cell repertoires in COVID-19. Libraries were prepared by immunoSEQ multiplex PCR; TCRdb keeps only in-frame clonotypes and omits some of them. There are approximately 110,000 clones in the sample; around 83% occur only once, and 15% lies in the top ten. The material sequenced was peripheral blood. These receptors were collected from a woman aged 80 or older with acute or convalescent COVID-19. Both conserved end residues are part of each CDR3. Each record gives: D gene, V gene, clone size, J gene, CDR3 protein, CDR3 DNA. D genes are given only for firm matches. Expanded clones get a size class; other rows say once, few or many, or leave the size out.

d_gene: NA
v_gene: TRBV6-6
abundance: NA
j_gene: TRBJ2-6
CDR3aa: CASSPLQSSGANVLTF
CDR3nt: TGTGCCAGCAGTCCGCTACAGAGCTCTGGGGCCAACGTCCTGACTTTC

d_gene: NA
v_gene: TRBV2
abundance: NA
j_gene: TRBJ1-5
CDR3aa: CASSDAQYQPQHF
CDR3nt: TGTGCCAGCAGTGACGCACAGTATCAGCCCCAGCATTTT

d_gene: TRBD1
v_gene: TRBV2
abundance: few
j_gene: TRBJ1-2
CDR3aa: CASTGQGPGPNYGYTF
CDR3nt: TGTGCCAGCACTGGACAGGGCCCCGGTCCTAACTATGGCTACACCTTC

d_gene: TRBD1
v_gene: TRBV7-2
abundance: many
j_gene: TRBJ2-3
CDR3aa: CASSLVPGQGQDTQYF
CDR3nt: TGTGCCAGCAGCTTAGTTCCGGGACAGGGGCAGGATACGCAGTATTTT

d_gene: NA
v_gene: TRBV7-8
abundance: NA
j_gene: TRBJ1-1
CDR3aa: CASSLTPEDTEAFF
CDR3nt: TGTGCCAGCAGCTTAACACCGGAGGACACTGAAGCTTTCTTT

d_gene: NA
v_gene: TRBV6-1
abundance: NA
j_gene: TRBJ1-1
CDR3aa: CASSEARWGYTEAFF
CDR3nt: TGTGCCAGCAGTGAAGCGCGGTGGGGCTACACTGAAGCTTTCTTT

d_gene: NA
v_gene: TRBV7-6
abundance: few
j_gene: TRBJ1-5
CDR3aa: CASSLEPGFNQPQHF
CDR3nt: TGTGCCAGCAGCTTAGAACCAGGGTTCAATCAGCCCCAGCATTTT

d_gene: NA
v_gene: TRBV11-2
abundance: NA
j_gene: TRBJ2-1
CDR3aa: CASSPGVPYNEQFF
CDR3nt: TGTGCCAGCAGCCCCGGAGTTCCCTACAATGAGCAGTTCTTC

d_gene: NA
v_gene: TRBV2
abundance: NA
j_gene: TRBJ2-6
CDR3aa: CASSRQVTRSGANVLTF
CDR3nt: TGTGCCAGCAGTCGACAGGTTACTCGTTCGGGGGCCAACGTCCTGACTTTC

d_gene: TRBD1
v_gene: TRBV28
abundance: NA
j_gene: TRBJ1-1
CDR3aa: CASSRDSNTEAFF
CDR3nt: TGTGCCAGCAGCAGGGACAGTAACACTGAAGCTTTCTTT

d_gene: TRBD1
v_gene: TRBV29-1
abundance: NA
j_gene: TRBJ1-2
CDR3aa: CSVETTSTGGTDYGYTF
CDR3nt: TGCAGCGTTGAAACAACGTCTACCGGTGGGACAGACTATGGCTACACCTTC

d_gene: NA
v_gene: TRBV6-6
abundance: NA
j_gene: TRBJ1-5
CDR3aa: CASSETARYQPQHF
CDR3nt: TGTGCCAGCAGTGAGACAGCTCGCTATCAGCCCCAGCATTTT

d_gene: TRBD2
v_gene: TRBV10-2
abundance: NA
j_gene: TRBJ2-7
CDR3aa: CASSDYGRTYEQYF
CDR3nt: TGCGCCAGCAGTGACTACGGGAGGACCTACGAGCAGTACTTC

d_gene: TRBD1
v_gene: TRBV2
abundance: NA
j_gene: TRBJ1-5
CDR3aa: CASSPGDRGSYQPQHF
CDR3nt: TGTGCCAGCAGCCCAGGGGACAGGGGATCATATCAGCCCCAGCATTTT

d_gene: NA
v_gene: TRBV27
abundance: NA
j_gene: TRBJ1-4
CDR3aa: CATPQVRNEKLFF
CDR3nt: TGTGCCACCCCCCAGGTCCGTAATGAAAAACTGTTTTTT

d_gene: NA
v_gene: TRBV14
abundance: NA
j_gene: TRBJ1-5
CDR3aa: CASSQRGDGPQHF
CDR3nt: TGTGCCAGCAGCCAAAGAGGAGACGGGCCCCAGCATTTT

d_gene: NA
v_gene: TRBV7-8
abundance: NA
j_gene: TRBJ1-2
CDR3aa: CASSFVNYGYTF
CDR3nt: TGTGCCAGCAGCTTCGTAAACTATGGCTACACCTTC

d_gene: NA
v_gene: TRBV28
abundance: NA
j_gene: TRBJ2-7
CDR3aa: CASSFASGGKYEQYF
CDR3nt: TGTGCCAGCAGTTTCGCGTCAGGCGGGAAGTACGAGCAGTACTTC

d_gene: TRBD2
v_gene: TRBV27
abundance: few
j_gene: TRBJ2-1
CDR3aa: CASSLVAGTSGVPSSYNEQFF
CDR3nt: TGTGCCAGCAGTTTAGTTGCCGGGACTAGCGGAGTTCCGAGCTCCTACAATGAGCAGTTCTTC